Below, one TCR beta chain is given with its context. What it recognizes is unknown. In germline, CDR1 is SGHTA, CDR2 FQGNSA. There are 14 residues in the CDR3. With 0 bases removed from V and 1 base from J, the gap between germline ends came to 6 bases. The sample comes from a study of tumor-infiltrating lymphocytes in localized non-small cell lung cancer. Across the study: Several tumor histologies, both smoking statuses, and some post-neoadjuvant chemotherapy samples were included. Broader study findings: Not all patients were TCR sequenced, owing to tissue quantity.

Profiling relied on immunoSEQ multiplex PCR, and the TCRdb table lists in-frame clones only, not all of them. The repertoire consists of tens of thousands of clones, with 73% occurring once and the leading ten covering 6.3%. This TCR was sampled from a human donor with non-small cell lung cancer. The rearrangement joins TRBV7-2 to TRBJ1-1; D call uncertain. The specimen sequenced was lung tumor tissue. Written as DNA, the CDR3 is TGTGCCAGCAGCTTAGCTCAAAAGAACACTGAAGCTTTCTTT. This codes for CASSLAQKNTEAFF.